A few counts support the clone carrying this T cell receptor beta chain. Its matching antigen is unknown. This sample was taken from a study of T-cell memory formation after mild COVID-19. General study results and limits: CD4+ clones that contracted lay mainly in CM and EM; CD8+ ones lay in EMRA.

This CDR3 comprises 16 residues. Germline V CDR1 and CDR2: ENHRY, SYGVKD. The V end was cut by 7 bases, the J end by 1 base, with 18 bases between. With constant-segment primers, 5'RACE yielded cDNA libraries of TCR alpha and TCR beta that carried sample barcodes and UMIs. TCRdb independently ran MiXCR on the 5' RACE reads; one entry per CDR3 protein. Here the sample spans fewer than 50,000 distinct CDR3 sequences, approximately 7% being singletons. What was sequenced was PBMCs or a T cell subset sorted from them (not recorded which). This chain links TRBV10-3 with TRBJ2-3, with a possible D match to TRBD1 (6 bases). The receptor comes from a man younger than 35 who had mild COVID-19 (a few samples of this study predate the infection). Cell type and time point are not known. CDR3 residues: CAINVNRDAGTDTQYF. CDR3 nucleotides: TGTGCCATCAACGTTAACAGGGACGCGGGCACAGATACGCAGTATTTT.